This T cell receptor beta chain comes out of a study of blood T cell repertoires in COVID-19. About the study: Some COVID-19 samples were acute and others convalescent; all came from the United States, Italy and Spain. Sample material is recorded as cDNA or gDNA derived from T cells, B-cell-depleted T cells, or PBMCs.

Generated by immunoSEQ multiplex PCR, the TCRdb table keeps only in-frame clones and is missing some. This table has fewer than 200,000 clones, around nine tenths appearing once. A Seattle source enrolled patients during active infection and followed them longitudinally. The CDR3 spans 14 residues. Trimming took 5 bases from V and 5 from J; bases not matched to a gene: 8. In germline, CDR1 is SGDLS, CDR2 YYNGEE. Sequenced input: peripheral blood. The V call is TRBV9, the J call TRBJ2-5; TRBD2 agrees at 8 bases. The sequence was collected from a woman in her 70s with COVID-19, enrolled during active disease. CDR3 sequence reads: CASSPRGVWETQYF. The CDR3 nucleotides read TGTGCCAGCAGTCCGCGGGGGGTCTGGGAGACCCAGTACTTC.